The sequence of this T cell receptor (beta chain) was determined in a study of CD8 T cells in Susac syndrome. In blood CD8+ and CD4+ T cells, TCR beta underwent sequencing. Treatment-naive patients with stable or active relapsing-remitting disease were the multiple sclerosis controls. Through negative isolation, CD4+ and CD8+ T cells were obtained, while TEMRA cells were enriched using FACS. The ends were cut back, 4 bases at V and 0 bases at J, with 4 bases in the middle. CDR1 and CDR2 from the germline V gene are MNHNY and SVGAGI (reference sequence). The CDR3 covers 13 residues. Random hexamers were used to reverse transcribe the RNA input (about 0.45 to 1 ug). Amplification of TCR beta CDR3 across 54 Vbeta and 13 Jbeta was performed with immunoSEQ multiplex PCR. MiXCR, run by TCRdb on the immunoSEQ multiplex PCR reads, gives a single entry per CDR3 protein. The sample carries around 230,000 distinct CDR3 sequences, approximately 95% recorded once.

The TCR comes from a human donor with multiple sclerosis. The sequenced sample consisted of CD4+ T cells from PBMCs. This chain connects TRBV6-6 to TRBJ1-5; D call uncertain. CDR3 residues: CASSLASNQPQHF. The CDR3 DNA reads TGTGCCAGCAGTTTAGCTAGCAATCAGCCCCAGCATTTT.